The present TCR beta chain was sequenced within a study of identical twins. Broader study findings: The analysis was cross-sectional rather than longitudinal within donors.

TCRdb re-called the 5' RACE reads with MiXCR, one entry per CDR3 protein. The data show hundreds of thousands of distinct CDR3 sequences, 9% to 15% seen once. Germline CDR1 DFQATT, CDR2 SNEGSKA (reference sequence). V shed 5 bases and J 7 bases; nucleotides not matched to a gene: 13. This CDR3 region has 15 residues. Details on this clonotype: Its antigen remains unidentified.

The data also belong to a second study, concerning yellow fever vaccine responses in identical twins.

Sample: PBMCs. The chain combines TRBV20-1 with TRBJ1-2, with 10 bases that match TRBD1. The clonotype originates from a woman between 18 and 30 years old in good health. The CDR3 sequence is CSAGRQGAELAGYTF. Written as DNA, the CDR3 is TGCAGTGCTGGACGACAGGGGGCTGAATTGGCTGGCTACACCTTC.